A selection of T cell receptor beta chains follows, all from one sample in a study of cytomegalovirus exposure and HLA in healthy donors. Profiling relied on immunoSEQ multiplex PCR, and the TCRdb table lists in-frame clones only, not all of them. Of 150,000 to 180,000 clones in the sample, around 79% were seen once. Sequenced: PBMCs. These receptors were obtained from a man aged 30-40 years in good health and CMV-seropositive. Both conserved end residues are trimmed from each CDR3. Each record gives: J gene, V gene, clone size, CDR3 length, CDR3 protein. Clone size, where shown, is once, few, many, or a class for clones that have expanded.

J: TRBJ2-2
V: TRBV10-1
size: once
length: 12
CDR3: ASSERGDTGELF

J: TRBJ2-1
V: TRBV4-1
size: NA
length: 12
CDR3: ASSLSGAYNEQF

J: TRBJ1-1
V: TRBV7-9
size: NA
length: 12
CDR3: ASRSETGYTEAF

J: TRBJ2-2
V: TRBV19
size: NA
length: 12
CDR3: ATSWGLMSGELF

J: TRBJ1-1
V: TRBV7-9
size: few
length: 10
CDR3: ASSLGRAGAF

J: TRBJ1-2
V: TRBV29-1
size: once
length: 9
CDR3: SVDRVDGYT

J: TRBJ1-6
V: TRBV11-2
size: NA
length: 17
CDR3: ASSLEWRDREGPYSPLH

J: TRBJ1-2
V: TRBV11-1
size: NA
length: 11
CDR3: ASSLPQGYGYT

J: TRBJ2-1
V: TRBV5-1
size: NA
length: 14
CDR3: ASSLYRTSGGNEQF

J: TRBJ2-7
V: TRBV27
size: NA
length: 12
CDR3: ASRPGHAAYEQY

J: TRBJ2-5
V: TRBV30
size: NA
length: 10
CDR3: AQDYRGGTQY

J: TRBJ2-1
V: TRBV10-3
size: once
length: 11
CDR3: AISGAGGNEQF

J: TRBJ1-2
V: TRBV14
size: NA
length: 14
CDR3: ASSPPGGAANYGYT

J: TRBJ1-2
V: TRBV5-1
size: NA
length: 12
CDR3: ASSLRDRSYGYT

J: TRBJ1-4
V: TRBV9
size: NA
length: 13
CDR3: ASSTGTDQNEKLF

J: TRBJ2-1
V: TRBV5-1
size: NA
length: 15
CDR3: ASSPGGRERGYNEQF

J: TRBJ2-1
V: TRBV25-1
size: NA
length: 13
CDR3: ASSEGGFNGNEQF

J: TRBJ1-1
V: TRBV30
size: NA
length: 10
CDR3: AYRLGNTEAF

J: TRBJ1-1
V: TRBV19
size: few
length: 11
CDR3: ASSRQSYTEAF

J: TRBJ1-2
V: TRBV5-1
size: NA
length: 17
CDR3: ASSLGAGRGPGRRYGYT

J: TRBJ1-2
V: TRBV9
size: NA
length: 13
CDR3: ASSARGSHNYGYT

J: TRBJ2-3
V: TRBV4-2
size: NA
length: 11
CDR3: ASSQGETDTQY

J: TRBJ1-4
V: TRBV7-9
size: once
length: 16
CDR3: ASSLVTGGQMANEKLF

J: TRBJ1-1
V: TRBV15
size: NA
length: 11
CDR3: ATSTGGATEAF

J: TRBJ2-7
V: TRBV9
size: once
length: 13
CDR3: ASSVAPGPSYEQY

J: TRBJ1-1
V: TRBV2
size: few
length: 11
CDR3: ASRGQWNTEAF

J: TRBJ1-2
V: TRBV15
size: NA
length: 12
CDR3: ATSSGGGGYGYT

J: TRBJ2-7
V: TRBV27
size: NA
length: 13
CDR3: ASSGERDLSYEQY